Listed below are T cell receptor beta chains from one sample, sequenced in a study of shared clonotypes between healthy human individuals. Profiled with immunoSEQ multiplex PCR; TCRdb holds only in-frame clones, not every one. The repertoire includes approximately 470,000 clones, about 72% of them detected once, and around 12% sits in the top ten. Specimen: PBMCs. All receptors derive from a middle-aged woman in good health. Some clones in this sample may be carry-over from other donors' samples. Both conserved end residues are part of each CDR3. The D gene is left open where the match is weak. Clone sizes are given selectively: once, few, many, or a class where the clone is expanded.

TRBD2	TRBV7-9	TRBJ2-1	.	15	TGTGCCAGCAGCACAACTAGCGGGAGTTTTAATGAGCAGTTCTTC	CASSTTSGSFNEQFF
TRBD1	TRBV10-2	TRBJ1-3	.	14	TGCGCCAGCAGCCCAGGACAGGGAAGAAACACCATATATTTT	CASSPGQGRNTIYF
.	TRBV9	TRBJ2-5	.	13	TGTGCCAGCAGCGTTAGCCAATGGGAGACCCAGTACTTC	CASSVSQWETQYF
TRBD2	TRBV7-9	TRBJ2-1	.	16	TGTGCCAGCAGCCCAACCGGGACTAGCGTATACAATGAGCAGTTCTTC	CASSPTGTSVYNEQFF
.	TRBV6-6	TRBJ1-2	.	14	TGTGCCAGCAGTCCCGCGGAGGGCAGCTATGGCTACACCTTC	CASSPAEGSYGYTF
.	TRBV28	TRBJ1-1	.	12	TGTGCCAGCAGAGTCCTGAACACTGAAGCTTTCTTT	CASRVLNTEAFF
.	TRBV6-6	TRBJ2-2	many	15	TGTGCCAGCAGTATGACAGGAGGGGACACCGGGGAGCTGTTTTTT	CASSMTGGDTGELFF
TRBD2	TRBV6-1	TRBJ2-1	few	13	TGTGCCGTCCGGACTAGCGGGGAGAATGAGCAGTTCTTC	CAVRTSGENEQFF
TRBD2	TRBV28	TRBJ2-7	.	13	TGTGCCAGCAGTTCGGGACTAGCGGGAGAATGGTACTTC	CASSSGLAGEWYF
.	TRBV20-1	TRBJ1-4	.	11	TGCAGTGCTACCCACAATGAAAAACTGTTTTTT	CSATHNEKLFF
TRBD2	TRBV28	TRBJ2-7	.	14	TGTGCCAGCAGTGGCGGGAGGATGGCCTACGAGCAGTACTTC	CASSGGRMAYEQYF
.	TRBV28	TRBJ1-5	.	13	TGTGCCAGCGACCTTTGGGGAAATCAGCCCCAGCATTTT	CASDLWGNQPQHF
TRBD1	TRBV13	TRBJ1-1	few	15	TGTGCCAGCAGCTCAAACAGGGGGCGGGGCACTGAAGCTTTCTTT	CASSSNRGRGTEAFF
.	TRBV27	TRBJ2-7	.	15	TGTGCCAGCAGACCCAGGGGGGGACTAGGGTACGAGCAGTACTTC	CASRPRGGLGYEQYF
TRBD2	TRBV19	TRBJ2-1	.	17	TGTGCCAGTAGACGGGGACTAGCGGGGGACTCCTACAATGAGCAGTTCTTC	CASRRGLAGDSYNEQFF
.	TRBV11-2	TRBJ2-1	.	12	TGTGCCAGCAGCTCAGCCAGGCGGGAGCAGTTCTTC	CASSSARREQFF
.	TRBV6-5	TRBJ2-1	once	12	TGTGCCAGCAGTTCAAGGTCGTTGGGGCAGTTCTTC	CASSSRSLGQFF
.	TRBV15	TRBJ1-1	.	13	TGTGCCACCAGCAGAGATCTCAGTGCTGAAGCTTTCTTT	CATSRDLSAEAFF
TRBD2	TRBV28	TRBJ2-7	.	15	TGTGCCAGCAGTTTGGCGATAGCGGGGACCTACGAGCAGTACTTC	CASSLAIAGTYEQYF
.	TRBV11-2	TRBJ2-5	.	14	TGTGCCAGCAGCTTTCCTGGGGCGGGGGAGACCCAGTACTTC	CASSFPGAGETQYF
.	TRBV25-1	TRBJ2-5	.	11	TGTGCCAGCAGTGAGGGGGGAAAGCAGTACTTC	CASSEGGKQYF
TRBD1	TRBV5-1	TRBJ2-7	.	18	TGCGCCAGCAGCTTGGAAGGGGGCGGCCCTGGGGCCCACTACGAGCAGTACTTC	CASSLEGGGPGAHYEQYF
.	TRBV2	TRBJ1-6	.	14	TGTGCCAGCAGTCCCCGGACCTATAATTCACCCCTCCACTTT	CASSPRTYNSPLHF
TRBD2	TRBV7-9	TRBJ2-3	.	16	TGTGCCAGCAGCTACTTAGCGGGAGGGGGCACAGATACGCAGTATTTT	CASSYLAGGGTDTQYF
TRBD2	TRBV9	TRBJ2-1	once	19	TGTGCCAGCAGCGTAGGTTATATAGAGGGTGGGACTAGCGGGTATGAGCAGTTCTTC	CASSVGYIEGGTSGYEQFF
TRBD2	TRBV19	TRBJ2-1	many	14	TGTGCCAGTAGTATTCTAGCGGGAGAGAATGAGCAGTTCTTC	CASSILAGENEQFF
TRBD2	TRBV6-6	TRBJ2-5	.	16	TGTGCCAGCAGAAACGGGGGGAGCGGGTCTGAGGAGACCCAGTACTTC	CASRNGGSGSEETQYF
.	TRBV4-2	TRBJ2-3	.	13	TGTGCCAGCAGCCAAGGCCCCCCGGCCGCGCAGTATTTT	CASSQGPPAAQYF
.	TRBV9	TRBJ1-1	.	14	TGTGCCAGCAGCGTAGAGATCGGCCCCACTGAAGCTTTCTTT	CASSVEIGPTEAFF
TRBD2	TRBV12-5	TRBJ2-1	.	15	TGTGCTAGTGGTTTAGGGACTAGCGGGAGCCATGAGCAGTTCTTC	CASGLGTSGSHEQFF
TRBD1	TRBV5-4	TRBJ2-2	.	14	TGTGCCAGCAGCCGACAGGGAGACACCGGGGAGCTGTTTTTT	CASSRQGDTGELFF
.	TRBV4-2	TRBJ1-1	.	17	TGTGCCAGCAGCCAAGAATTAGGGCACCCGGGGTTCACTGAAGCTTTCTTT	CASSQELGHPGFTEAFF
.	TRBV7-2	TRBJ2-5	.	16	TGTGCCAGCAGTCCTCTAGGTGCGGGATTTCAAGAGACCCAGTACTTC	CASSPLGAGFQETQYF
.	TRBV27	TRBJ1-1	.	15	TGTGCCAGCGGGCACAAATCCCCGGGACACCCCGAAGCTTTCTTT	CASGHKSPGHPEAFF
.	TRBV7-6	TRBJ2-7	.	13	TGTGCCAGCAGCTCCAGGACGGGATACGAGCAGTACTTC	CASSSRTGYEQYF
.	TRBV27	TRBJ2-4	.	15	TGTGCCAGCAGTGACCTAGGGCAGTTAAAAAACATTCAGTACTTC	CASSDLGQLKNIQYF